Listed here is a single TCR beta chain. The source of the sample is a study of regulatory T cells in long-lasting Graves disease. Study as a whole: Persistence in Graves' disease denoted antithyroid drug use beyond 5 years alongside positive TSH receptor antibodies.

Through Arm-PCR of CDR3 regions and iRepertoire HTBI primers, TCR beta libraries were built. TCRdb reprocessed the multiplex PCR reads via MiXCR and lists one record per CDR3 protein. The sample yields about 470,000 distinct CDR3 sequences, around 21% seen once. The CDR3 is made up of 13 amino acids. Trimming removed 7 bases from V and 5 bases from J, with 14 bases in between. Germline V CDR1 and CDR2: SGHRS, YFSETQ. Noted time point: persistent/refractory GD, antithyroid drugs over 5 years with positive TRAb. Construction of the TCR library relied on RNA isolated from PBMCs. The specimen was peripheral blood mononuclear cells (PBMCs), collected when the disease was refractory, from a patient treated with antithyroid drugs. The V call is TRBV5-1, the J call TRBJ2-3; D remains ambiguous. This TCR came from a female donor with Graves disease. CDR3 in DNA: TGCGCCAGCGGCCTACGGACGGAAGATACGCAGTATTTT. This translates into CASGLRTEDTQYF.